This is a list of T cell receptor beta chains from one sample in a study of Ad26.COV2.S vaccination and SARS-CoV-2 variants. The protocol was immunoSEQ multiplex PCR, while the TCRdb copy is restricted to in-frame clones and leaves out a portion. The table has about 350,000 clones, around nine tenths seen once; the top ten hold under 6%. This specimen consisted of peripheral blood, obtained in a trial of Ad26.COV2.S vaccine versus placebo. The receptors were sampled from a person between 18 and 60 years old who received the Ad26.COV2.S COVID-19 vaccine or a placebo. The CDR3 runs from the conserved cysteine through the conserved F or W. The D gene is left open where the match is weak. The size entry is marked missing in some rows and otherwise reads once, few, many or a size class.

J gene,clone size,V gene,D gene,CDR3 DNA,CDR3 protein
TRBJ2-7,-,TRBV6-2/TRBV6-3,TRBD1,TGTGCCAGCAGTAAACCTCCGGGACAGGGTAGGGGCGAGCAGTACTTC,CASSKPPGQGRGEQYF
TRBJ2-3,-,TRBV19,-,TGTGCCAGTAGTAGTGCCCAGCGCGCAGATACGCAGTATTTT,CASSSAQRADTQYF
TRBJ2-6,-,TRBV24-1,TRBD1,TGTGCCACCAGTGCCAGACAGGGTAGCTCTGGGGCCAACGTCCTGACTTTC,CATSARQGSSGANVLTF
TRBJ2-7,-,TRBV4-3,-,TGCGCCAGCAGCCAAGTTTACGGGGGGCGTAGGAGGGAGCAGTACTTC,CASSQVYGGRRREQYF
TRBJ2-1,-,TRBV11-3,-,TGTGCCAGCAGCTTAGCCTCCTCCGGTGAGCAGTTCTTC,CASSLASSGEQFF
TRBJ2-5,-,TRBV18,TRBD1,TGTGCCAGCTCACCTAGACAGGGCGCAGAGACCCAGTACTTC,CASSPRQGAETQYF
TRBJ2-2,-,TRBV6-1,TRBD1,TGTGCCAGCAGTGGACAGGACAGGGGTCCCTTAATCGCGAACACCGGGGAGCTGTTTTTT,CASSGQDRGPLIANTGELFF
TRBJ1-2,-,TRBV24-1,TRBD1,TGTGCCACCAGTCAGGGGGACTATGGCTACACCTTC,CATSQGDYGYTF
TRBJ2-7,-,TRBV14,TRBD1,TGTGCCAGCAGCCAAGGGATATCGGGACAGATTTCCTACGAGCAGTACTTC,CASSQGISGQISYEQYF
TRBJ1-5,-,TRBV19,-,TGTGCCAGCAGGTTTACGGCTCACCCCAATCAGCCCCAGCATTTT,CASRFTAHPNQPQHF
TRBJ1-2,-,TRBV21-1,-,TGTGCCAGCAGCTTGCGGGGCCGTTATGGCTACACCTTC,CASSLRGRYGYTF
TRBJ2-3,few,TRBV12-3/TRBV12-4,-,TGTGCCAGCAGTTTTTCAGATACGCAGTATTTT,CASSFSDTQYF
TRBJ2-3,-,TRBV6-2/TRBV6-3,TRBD2,TGTGCCAGCAGTTCCCTCCTAGCGGGAGAGCCAGCTACGCAGTATTTT,CASSSLLAGEPATQYF
TRBJ2-4,-,TRBV12-3/TRBV12-4,-,TGTGCCAGCAGTCCAGACAGTCCAAACATTCAGTACTTC,CASSPDSPNIQYF
TRBJ2-7,-,TRBV29-1,TRBD2,TGCAGCGTTTCAACTAGCGGTAGCTCCTACGAGCAGTACTTC,CSVSTSGSSYEQYF
TRBJ2-1,-,TRBV7-8,TRBD2,TGTGCCAGCAGCTATCCGACTAGCGGGAGGTCTTCCGAGCAGTTCTTC,CASSYPTSGRSSEQFF
TRBJ2-2,-,TRBV2,-,TGTGCCAGCAGCCGAGCCCAGGGCGCGAACACCGGGGAGCTGTTTTTT,CASSRAQGANTGELFF
TRBJ2-1,-,TRBV5-4,-,TGTGCCAGCAGCTCAGGAGCAGGTGAGCAGTTCTTC,CASSSGAGEQFF
TRBJ1-1,-,TRBV28,TRBD1,TGTGCCAGCAGTTTGAGGGGGCGGAACACTGAAGCTTTCTTT,CASSLRGRNTEAFF
TRBJ2-7,-,TRBV6-1,TRBD2,TGTGCCAGCAGTGAAGACCGAGCGGGGAGCTCCTACGAGCAGTACTTC,CASSEDRAGSSYEQYF
TRBJ2-7,once,TRBV10-3,-,TGTGCCATCAGCCCGCCGACTAGTCCCTACGAGCAGTACTTC,CAISPPTSPYEQYF
TRBJ1-3,-,TRBV11-2,-,TGTGCCAGCAGCTTAGATCAGGTTCCAATCTCTGGAAACACCATATATTTT,CASSLDQVPISGNTIYF
TRBJ2-1,once,TRBV9,-,TGTGCCAGCAGCGTAGTTGGGGGCGCGGGGAATGAGCAGTTCTTC,CASSVVGGAGNEQFF
TRBJ2-7,-,TRBV5-1,-,TGCGCCAGCAGCTCGGGTTCACCCGCCGAGCAGTACTTC,CASSSGSPAEQYF
TRBJ2-3,few,TRBV6-4,TRBD1,TGTGCCAGTCCCGGGACAGGGGGCTCGGGAGATACGCAGTATTTT,CASPGTGGSGDTQYF
TRBJ2-4,-,TRBV21-1,-,TGTGCCAGCAGCAAAGCCAGGAAAGGGGACATTCAGTACTTC,CASSKARKGDIQYF
TRBJ2-1,-,TRBV5-1,-,TGCGCCAGCAGCTTGAGCGACGGGAGTTCGGAGGCCGTCAATGAGCAGTTCTTC,CASSLSDGSSEAVNEQFF
TRBJ2-3,-,TRBV4-2,-,TGTGCCAGCAGCCAAGATGGGTGGGGCAGGGGAGCAGATACGCAGTATTTT,CASSQDGWGRGADTQYF
TRBJ2-7,-,TRBV2,TRBD2,TGTGCCAGCAGCCGGCTAGCGGGGCCCTACGAGCAGTACTTC,CASSRLAGPYEQYF
TRBJ2-7,-,TRBV5-6,-,TGTGCCAGCAGCTCTCTGGACAGTTCCTACGAGCAGTACTTC,CASSSLDSSYEQYF
TRBJ2-4,-,TRBV4-2,TRBD2,TGTGCCAGCAGCCTTAGCGGGGGCTTAGCCAAAAACATTCAGTACTTC,CASSLSGGLAKNIQYF
TRBJ2-7,-,TRBV14,-,TGTGCCAGCAGCCGCTTAGACAGTACCTACGAGCAGTACTTC,CASSRLDSTYEQYF
TRBJ1-2,-,TRBV13,TRBD1,TGTGCCAGCAGTCCAACAGGGGTTCGCTATGGCTACACCTTC,CASSPTGVRYGYTF
TRBJ2-6,-,TRBV5-6,-,TGTGCCAGCAGCTCCCTTGCGGGTAACTCTGGGGCCAACGTCCTGACTTTC,CASSSLAGNSGANVLTF
TRBJ1-3,-,TRBV12-5,-,TGTGCTAGTGGTCCCGAGAGAAACACCATATATTTT,CASGPERNTIYF
TRBJ2-3,-,TRBV7-3,-,TGTGCCAGCAGCTTAAGAGGGCGCGGAGATACGCAGTATTTT,CASSLRGRGDTQYF
TRBJ1-5,once,TRBV2,TRBD1,TGTGCCAGCAGTCTCACAGGGGGCCAGCCCCAGCATTTT,CASSLTGGQPQHF
TRBJ2-2,-,TRBV7-9,-,TGTGCCAGCAGCCGATGGCAGGGTACCACCGGGGAGCTGTTTTTT,CASSRWQGTTGELFF
TRBJ2-2,-,TRBV5-1,-,TGCGCCAGCAGCTGGCAGAGAGGGGCCGGGGAGCTGTTTTTT,CASSWQRGAGELFF
TRBJ1-5,-,TRBV29-1,TRBD1,TGCAGCGTTACGACAGGGGGCACTAGCAATCAGCCCCAGCATTTT,CSVTTGGTSNQPQHF
TRBJ1-5,once,TRBV28,-,TGTGCCAGCAGTTCCTGGAATCAGCCCCAGCATTTT,CASSSWNQPQHF
TRBJ2-7,-,TRBV12-3/TRBV12-4,TRBD1,TGTGCCAGCAGGGGACAGGGCGAGCAGTACTTC,CASRGQGEQYF
TRBJ1-1,-,TRBV7-9,-,TGTGCCAGCAGCAGAGTGCCAGGGAACACTGAAGCTTTCTTT,CASSRVPGNTEAFF
TRBJ2-1,-,TRBV6-2/TRBV6-3,TRBD2,TGTGCCAGCAGTTACTCGAAGGCTGAGCGGGGGCAGAATGAGCAGTTCTTC,CASSYSKAERGQNEQFF
TRBJ2-7,-,TRBV7-2,-,TGTGCCAGCAGCCATTATTCCTACGAGCAGTACTTC,CASSHYSYEQYF
TRBJ2-2,-,TRBV6-6,-,TGTGCCAGCAGTTACTCAACGGCGAACACCGGGGAGCTGTTTTTT,CASSYSTANTGELFF
TRBJ1-1,once,TRBV10-3,-,TGTGCCACCCTCAACGGGGGGCGCTCGGTCACTGAAGCTTTCTTT,CATLNGGRSVTEAFF
TRBJ2-1,-,TRBV15,-,TGTGCCACCAGCAGAGATTATAACGGGCTCTACAATGAGCAGTTCTTC,CATSRDYNGLYNEQFF
TRBJ1-6,once,TRBV7-2,-,TGTGCCAGCAGCTTAGGTCTTTATAATTCACCCCTCCACTTT,CASSLGLYNSPLHF
TRBJ1-5,-,TRBV3-1/TRBV3-2,-,TGTGCCAGCAGCCGGGATTCCAGGGTGGATCAGCCCCAGCATTTT,CASSRDSRVDQPQHF
TRBJ2-5,once,TRBV7-2,TRBD2,TGTGCCAGCAGCTTAGGGAGCGGGAGAAAGACCCAGTACTTC,CASSLGSGRKTQYF
TRBJ2-7,once,TRBV5-1,-,TGCGCCAGCAGCTTGGTGACCGACTACGAGCAGTACTTC,CASSLVTDYEQYF
TRBJ2-2,-,TRBV9,-,TGTGCCAGCAGCCCCAACGCGGTCTGGGAGCTGTTTTTT,CASSPNAVWELFF
TRBJ1-1,-,TRBV7-2,-,TGTGCCAGCAGACGACCCCCAAGCAACACTGAAGCTTTCTTT,CASRRPPSNTEAFF